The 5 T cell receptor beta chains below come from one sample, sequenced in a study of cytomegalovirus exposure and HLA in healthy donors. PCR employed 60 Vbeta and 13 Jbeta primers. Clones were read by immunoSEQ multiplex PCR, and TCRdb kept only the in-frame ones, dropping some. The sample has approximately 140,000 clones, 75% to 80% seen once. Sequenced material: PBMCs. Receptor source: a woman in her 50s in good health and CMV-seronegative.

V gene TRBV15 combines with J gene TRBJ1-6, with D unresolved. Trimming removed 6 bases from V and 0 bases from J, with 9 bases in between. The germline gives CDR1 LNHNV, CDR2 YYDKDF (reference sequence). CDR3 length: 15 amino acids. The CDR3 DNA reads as TGTGCCACCAGTCTAGACTTCTCCTATAATTCACCCCTCCACTTT. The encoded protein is CATSLDFSYNSPLHF.

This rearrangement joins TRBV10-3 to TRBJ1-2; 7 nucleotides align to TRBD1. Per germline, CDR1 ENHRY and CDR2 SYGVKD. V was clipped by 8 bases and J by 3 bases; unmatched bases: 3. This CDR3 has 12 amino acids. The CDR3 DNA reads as TGTGCCATCCGAGGGGGCGACTATGGCTACACCTTC. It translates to CAIRGGDYGYTF.

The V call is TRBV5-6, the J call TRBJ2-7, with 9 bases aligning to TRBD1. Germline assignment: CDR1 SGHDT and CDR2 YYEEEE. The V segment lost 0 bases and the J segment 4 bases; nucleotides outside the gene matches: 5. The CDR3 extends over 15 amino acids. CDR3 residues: CASSLGGTGLYEQYF. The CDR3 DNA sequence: TGTGCCAGCAGCTTGGGGGGGACAGGGTTGTACGAGCAGTACTTC. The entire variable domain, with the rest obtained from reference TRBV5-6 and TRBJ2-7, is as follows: DAGVTQSPTHLIKTRGQQVTLRCSPKSGHDTVSWYQQALGQGPQFIFQYYEEEERQRGNFPDRFSGHQFPNYSSELNVNALLLGDSALYLCASSLGGTGLYEQYFGPGTRLTVT.

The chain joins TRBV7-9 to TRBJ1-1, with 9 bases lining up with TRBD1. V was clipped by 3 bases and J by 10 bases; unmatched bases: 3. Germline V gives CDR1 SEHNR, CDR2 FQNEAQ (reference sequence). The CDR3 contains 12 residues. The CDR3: CASSLEDRGAFF. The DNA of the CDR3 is TGTGCCAGCAGCTTGGAGGACAGGGGAGCTTTCTTT.

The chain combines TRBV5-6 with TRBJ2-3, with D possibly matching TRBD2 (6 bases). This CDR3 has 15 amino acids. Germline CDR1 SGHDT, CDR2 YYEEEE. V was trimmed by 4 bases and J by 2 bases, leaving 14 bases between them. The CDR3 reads CASSMGLGVTDTQYF. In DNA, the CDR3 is TGTGCCAGCAGCATGGGACTGGGTGTCACAGATACGCAGTATTTT. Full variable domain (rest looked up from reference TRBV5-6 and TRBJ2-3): DAGVTQSPTHLIKTRGQQVTLRCSPKSGHDTVSWYQQALGQGPQFIFQYYEEEERQRGNFPDRFSGHQFPNYSSELNVNALLLGDSALYLCASSMGLGVTDTQYFGPGTRLTVL.